The 25 T cell receptor beta chains below were found in one sample sequenced in a study of regulatory T cells in long-lasting Graves disease. Time point reported: persistent/refractory GD, antithyroid drugs over 5 years with positive TRAb. The TCR library was made from RNA that had been extracted from PBMCs in TRIzol. HTBI primers from iRepertoire and Arm-PCR of CDR3 regions yielded the TCR beta libraries. A single record per CDR3 protein comes from TCRdb applying MiXCR to the multiplex PCR reads. Of about 420,000 distinct CDR3 sequences detected, less than 25% appear once; the ten largest clones hold roughly 26%. This material consisted of peripheral blood mononuclear cells (PBMCs), taken when the disease was refractory, from a patient treated with antithyroid drugs. Receptors were obtained from a female donor with Graves disease.

The rearrangement joins TRBV30 to TRBJ1-4; 9 positions agree with TRBD1. Germline loops: CDR1 GTSNPN, CDR2 SVGIG (reference sequence). The CDR3 contains 16 residues. With 3 bases clipped from V and 8 bases from J, the junction kept 13 bases outside the gene matches. The CDR3 DNA is TGTGCCTGGAGCGTCAATCCGGGACAGGGACAAGAAAAACTGTTTTTT. It encodes CAWSVNPGQGQEKLFF.

The chain couples TRBV28 to TRBJ2-2; weak D call: TRBD2 (5 bases). The CDR3 consists of 15 residues. Between the trimmed V and J ends, which lost 1 base and 2 bases, there was a span of 8 bases. Germline loops: CDR1 MDHEN, CDR2 SYDVKM. The CDR3 loop is CASSLYRGNTGELFF. The CDR3 region has the DNA TGTGCCAGCAGTTTATACCGGGGTAACACCGGGGAGCTGTTTTTT. The whole variable domain, remainder taken from reference TRBV28 and TRBJ2-2, is DVKVTQSSRYLVKRTGEKVFLECVQDMDHENMFWYRQDPGLGLRLIYFSYDVKMKEKGDIPEGYSVSREKKERFSLILESASTNQTSMYLCASSLYRGNTGELFFGEGSRLTVL.

This rearrangement joins TRBV7-2 to TRBJ1-3, with a tentative D call TRBD1 (5 bases). V lost 5 bases and J 4 bases, leaving 15 bases between the germline ends. The CDR3 sequence is 15 residues long. Looked up from germline, CDR1 is SGHTA and CDR2 is FQGNSA. CDR3: CASSPRDSFGNTIYF. The CDR3 nucleotides read TGTGCCAGCAGCCCGCGGGACTCGTTCGGAAACACCATATATTTT.

In its sample, this clonotype was seen many times. This CDR3 reads CASSELQIGTEAFF. The CDR3 DNA reads as TGTGCCAGCAGTGAATTGCAGATCGGCACTGAAGCTTTCTTT. The rearrangement joins TRBV6-1 to TRBJ1-1; D not certain. This CDR3 has 14 residues. The germline V gene has CDR1 MNHNS and CDR2 SASEGT. Trimming cost V 2 bases and J 4 bases, with 11 bases left between them.

This clonotype was counted many times. The rearrangement uses TRBV11-2 and TRBJ1-4; D is uncertain. V lost 4 bases to trimming and J lost 5 bases, with 8 bases between them. The CDR3 sequence is 13 residues long. The germline CDR1 and CDR2 sequences are SGHAT and FQNNGV. The DNA of the CDR3 is TGTGCCAGCAGCTCCCTGTTCAATGAAAAACTGTTTTTT. Amino acid sequence: CASSSLFNEKLFF.

The chain links TRBV5-5 to TRBJ1-1; tentatively, D is TRBD1 (6 bases). V was clipped by 2 bases and J by 11 bases, with 13 bases between them. From germline, CDR1 is SGHKS and CDR2 YYEKEE (reference sequence). The CDR3 totals 12 residues. The CDR3 DNA reads as TGTGCCAGCAGCTTAATGCAGGGGAGGGCTTTCTTT. It encodes CASSLMQGRAFF.

This clonotype was detected a few times. The rearrangement joins TRBV7-8 to TRBJ2-2, with D unclear. Germline V gene sequence: CDR1 SGHVS, CDR2 FQNEAQ. The V and J ends lost 7 bases and 1 base respectively, with 10 bases between them. The CDR3 has 14 residues. For the CDR3, the DNA is TGTGCCAGCACCGGGCTTAGGAACACCGGGGAGCTGTTTTTT. Protein: CASTGLRNTGELFF.

This clonotype was detected a few times. The chain couples TRBV6-1 to TRBJ2-6; D is ambiguous. Germline CDR1 is MNHNS and CDR2 is SASEGT. This CDR3 spans 17 amino acids. The V end lost 5 bases, the J end lost 0 bases, and 14 bases lay between the germline ends. The CDR3 protein is CASSPLRASSGANVLTF. The CDR3 nucleotides read TGTGCCAGCAGTCCCCTTCGGGCGAGCTCTGGGGCCAACGTCCTGACTTTC.

The chain recombines TRBV27 with TRBJ2-7, with no clear D. The CDR3 has 14 amino acids. Looked up from germline, CDR1 is MNHEY and CDR2 is SMNVEV (reference sequence). V was cut by 5 bases and J by 5 bases, with 16 bases left in between. This CDR3 is CASSPVLGRNEQYF. CDR3 in DNA: TGTGCCAGCAGTCCCGTTTTAGGGCGGAACGAGCAGTACTTC.

The chain is built from TRBV9 and TRBJ2-5; TRBD1 matches 7 bases. Germline lookup yields CDR1 SGDLS and CDR2 YYNGEE. After removal of 4 bases from V and 0 bases from J, the junction contained 3 bases not matched to a gene. This CDR3 comprises 14 residues. CDR3 protein: CASSIQGNQETQYF. CDR3 coding DNA: TGTGCCAGCAGCATACAGGGGAACCAAGAGACCCAGTACTTC.

The gene calls are TRBV10-3 and TRBJ2-3; possible D gene TRBD2, 5 bases. Germline V gives CDR1 ENHRY, CDR2 SYGVKD. Trimming cost V 10 bases and J 9 bases, with 20 bases left between them. The CDR3 length is 13 residues. The CDR3 DNA is TGTGCCACTTCTAACGGACTGGCTGGGACGCAGTATTTT. As protein: CATSNGLAGTQYF.

This chain connects TRBV7-2 to TRBJ1-6; no definite D call. Trimming pared 3 bases from V and 1 base from J, leaving 1 base between. The CDR3 spans 13 residues. Germline V CDR1 and CDR2: SGHTA, FQGNSA. CDR3 sequence: CASSLSYNSPLHF. In DNA, the CDR3 is TGTGCCAGCAGCTTGTCCTATAATTCACCCCTCCACTTT. Full variable domain (missing parts from reference TRBV7-2 and TRBJ1-6): GAGVSQSPSNKVTEKGKDVELRCDPISGHTALYWYRQSLGQGLEFLIYFQGNSAPDKSGLPSDRFSAERTGGSVSTLTIQRTQQEDSAVYLCASSLSYNSPLHFGNGTRLTVT.

This clonotype was seen a few times. V gene TRBV29-1 combines with J gene TRBJ2-7; TRBD1 agrees at 9 bases. Germline V gene lookup returns CDR1 SQVTM and CDR2 ANQGSEA. V shed 4 bases, J shed 7 bases, and the junction held 14 bases outside the gene matches. The CDR3 covers 15 residues. CDR3 DNA: TGCAGCGTTGTAATCGAACAGGGGGCGCCGGGGGAGCAGTACTTC. The encoded protein is CSVVIEQGAPGEQYF.

The V call is TRBV20-1, the J call TRBJ1-1; no definite D call. Trimming took 3 bases from V and 4 from J, leaving 12 bases between them. This CDR3 is 13 amino acids long. CDR1 and CDR2 from the germline V gene are DFQATT and SNEGSKA (reference sequence). In nucleotides, the CDR3 is TGCAGTGCTAGGGGCAGACGAGGCACTGAAGCTTTCTTT. Protein: CSARGRRGTEAFF.

This chain joins TRBV20-1 and TRBJ2-7; the D is unclear. Germline assignment: CDR1 DFQATT and CDR2 SNEGSKA (reference sequence). V was pared by 3 bases and J by 1 base, with 10 bases between. This CDR3 region has 13 residues. The CDR3: CSASGRSSYEQYF. CDR3 coding DNA: TGCAGTGCTAGTGGGCGGAGTTCCTACGAGCAGTACTTC.

The chain recombines TRBV20-1 with TRBJ1-3, with TRBD1 matching over 10 bases. Germline V gene sequence: CDR1 DFQATT, CDR2 SNEGSKA (reference sequence). The V gene end was trimmed by 6 bases and the J gene end by 7 bases; junction bases not matched to a gene: 9. The CDR3 covers 14 residues. CDR3 sequence reads: CSARDRGGWNTIYF. In DNA, the CDR3 is TGCAGTGCCCGGGACAGGGGTGGCTGGAACACCATATATTTT.

The rearrangement uses TRBV6-5 and TRBJ2-1; the D gene could be TRBD1 or TRBD2 (5 bases each). V was shortened by 4 bases and J by 5 bases, with 21 bases between the two germline ends. The CDR3 covers 17 residues. The germline V gene has CDR1 MNHEY and CDR2 SVGAGI. The CDR3 sequence is CASSSVSTLVGDNEQFF. The CDR3 DNA reads TGTGCCAGCAGTTCAGTTTCTACTTTGGTGGGGGACAATGAGCAGTTCTTC.

This clonotype has ten or more counts. The chain is built from TRBV30 and TRBJ1-4, with D uncertain. Trimming shortened V by 1 base and J by 7 bases, and 13 bases separated the two germline ends. The CDR3 totals 14 residues. Germline V gene sequence: CDR1 GTSNPN, CDR2 SVGIG (reference sequence). The CDR3 DNA reads as TGTGCCTGGAGTGCAGGCTTGGCTTCTGAAAAACTGTTTTTT. Protein product: CAWSAGLASEKLFF.

The chain couples TRBV6-2 or TRBV6-3 to TRBJ1-5; TRBD1 aligns across 7 bases. V was clipped by 7 bases and J by 9 bases; unmatched bases: 9. This CDR3 has 13 residues. The germline gives CDR1 MNHEY, CDR2 SVGEGT. For the CDR3, the DNA is TGTGCCAGCATGAGGGGGCACTTTGGGCCCCAGCATTTT. Translated: CASMRGHFGPQHF.

This clonotype has ten or more counts. The chain employs TRBV29-1 and TRBJ2-5; 13 nucleotides match TRBD2. Germline-derived CDR1 and CDR2 are SQVTM and ANQGSEA. The V gene end was trimmed by 0 bases and the J gene end by 5 bases; junction bases not matched to a gene: 6. This CDR3 spans 16 amino acids. This CDR3 reads CSVEDLTSGRDETQYF. The CDR3 DNA reads as TGCAGCGTTGAAGATCTAACTAGCGGGAGGGATGAGACCCAGTACTTC. Full variable domain (rest looked up from reference TRBV29-1 and TRBJ2-5): SAVISQKPSRDICQRGTSLTIQCQVDSQVTMMFWYRQQPGQSLTLIATANQGSEATYESGFVIDKFPISRPNLTFSTLTVSNMSPEDSSIYLCSVEDLTSGRDETQYFGPGTRLLVL.

About this clonotype: Possible read error: a much larger clone is one base away. The rearrangement links TRBV2 to TRBJ1-2, with D perhaps TRBD1 (5 bases). Germline V gene data show CDR1 as SNHLY and CDR2 as FYNNEI. The germline V and J ends were trimmed by 0 bases and 6 bases, with 17 bases remaining between them. The CDR3 consists of 16 residues. CDR3 protein: CASSEAPAGLNHGYTF. CDR3 DNA: TGTGCCAGCAGTGAAGCCCCGGCAGGGCTAAACCATGGCTACACCTTC.

The chain joins TRBV19 to TRBJ1-1; D is unresolved. There are 15 residues in the CDR3. Deletions cut 1 base from V and 4 bases from J, with 13 bases between. Germline V gives CDR1 LNHDA, CDR2 SQIVND (reference sequence). The CDR3 here is CASSIGSGRITEAFF. DNA for the CDR3: TGTGCCAGTAGTATAGGGTCGGGCAGAATCACTGAAGCTTTCTTT.

A note on this clonotype: This may be a read error, as it is one base from a much larger clone. The chain joins TRBV2 to TRBJ2-4; no reliable D call. CDR1 SNHLY and CDR2 FYNNEI come from the germline V gene. The CDR3 consists of 14 residues. CDR3 residues: CASSEGRPESIQCF. CDR3 nucleotide sequence: TGTGCCAGCAGTGAAGGTCGCCCGGAGAGTATTCAGTGCTTC.

This clonotype appeared many times. The chain carries TRBV28 and TRBJ2-2, with TRBD2 identical over 10 bases. CDR1 and CDR2 (germline): MDHEN, SYDVKM. CDR3 length: 17 residues. V trimming: 6 bases; J trimming: 2 bases; junction bases outside the gene matches: 9. CDR3 sequence: CASSPASGSRNTGELFF. CDR3 in DNA: TGTGCCAGCAGCCCCGCTAGCGGGAGTAGAAACACCGGGGAGCTGTTTTTT.

The chain uses TRBV28 and TRBJ2-7; the D call may be TRBD1 or TRBD2 (6 bases each). Trimming took off 7 bases at V and 3 bases at J, with 16 bases between the two ends. Germline V gives CDR1 MDHEN, CDR2 SYDVKM. The CDR3 has 14 amino acids. CDR3 nucleotides: TGTGCCAGCACCAAGGTGGAGGGGGGCTACGAGCAGTACTTC. It yields the protein CASTKVEGGYEQYF.